This TCR beta chain was sequenced in a study of blood T cell repertoires in COVID-19 (dated by TCRdb to between 2020 and 2021). Concerning the study at large: Samples covering the acute and convalescent phases of COVID-19 were provided by collaborators in the United States, Italy and Spain. Nearly every sample came with metadata listing a de-identified subject ID, COVID-19 status, age in years and sex. The dataset comprised deeply sampled blood TCRbeta repertoires from subjects exposed to, actively infected with, or recovered from COVID-19. The repertoires were made available in a free public database intended to serve as a resource for research on the immune response to SARS-CoV-2. The prospective study material was composed of cDNA or gDNA derived from T cells, B-cell-depleted T cells, or PBMCs. Samples came from the ongoing ImmuneRACE study (first 160 participants) plus 1,254 subjects from 6 global collaborators. Where available, HLA class I and class II types were taken from metadata supplied by the sample provider and were not determined by assay-based typing. The research as a whole found: How much clinical and demographic metadata was included differed by source and by participant, and the metadata was provided uncurated.

This clone was seen only once. Its cognate antigen has yet to be identified. No per-base quality is available; no much larger clone lies one base away. The junction carries 14 bases between V and J, which are trimmed by 0 bases and 3 bases respectively. The CDR3 runs 16 residues from the cysteine to the phenylalanine. The retained sequence is limited to the CDR3, 48 bases, with the frame set at the first base. The germline V gene specifies MNHEY as CDR1 and SVGAGI as CDR2. In Seattle, one collaborating source enrolled patients while the infection was active and tracked those patients longitudinally over the course of disease. Collaborating institutions collected whole blood in K2EDTA tubes following their own protocols. For TCRbeta analysis, collaborator samples were shipped as frozen whole blood, as isolated PBMCs, or as DNA extracted from either sample type. TCRbeta CDR3 regions were amplified from genomic DNA using the immunoSEQ Assay, a bias-controlled multiplex PCR. The source study handled its data this way. Within the assay, amplification of reference gene primers was used to estimate how many nucleated cells each sample contained. Sequence reads were collapsed and filtered to measure the absolute abundance of every unique TCRbeta CDR3 rearrangement. For each sample, productive Simpson clonality was calculated as the square root of Simpson's diversity index across productive rearrangements. The table was pulled from immuneACCESS by TCRdb, which kept in-frame rearrangements only. Such tables lose some clones; where checked, under half of the loss comes from unresolved V genes, and the rest has no known cause. The V and J calls and the clone size are those of that table, but D and trimming were determined from the DNA. Within this sample are about 58,000 clones, with more than 80% of them counted one time only. About 30% of the sample belongs to the ten largest clones.

The sample was peripheral blood. Recombination linked TRBV6-5 to TRBJ1-2; the D gene is perhaps TRBD1, from 5 matching bases. The origin of this receptor is a man in his sixties with COVID-19, enrolled during active disease. Here is the DNA: TGTGCCAGCAGTTACTCGAGGTGGGGCGCTCACTATGGCTACACCTTC. It specifies CASSYSRWGAHYGYTF.